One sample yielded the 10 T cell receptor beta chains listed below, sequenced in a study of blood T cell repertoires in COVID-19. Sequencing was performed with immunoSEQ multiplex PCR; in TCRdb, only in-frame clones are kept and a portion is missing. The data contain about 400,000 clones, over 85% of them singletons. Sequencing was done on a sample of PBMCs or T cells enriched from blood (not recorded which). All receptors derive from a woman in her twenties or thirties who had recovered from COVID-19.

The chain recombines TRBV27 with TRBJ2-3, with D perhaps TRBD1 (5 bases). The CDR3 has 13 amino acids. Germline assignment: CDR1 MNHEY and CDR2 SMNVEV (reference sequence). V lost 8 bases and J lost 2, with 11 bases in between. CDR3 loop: CASRQFSTDTQYF. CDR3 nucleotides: TGTGCCAGCCGACAGTTTTCCACAGATACGCAGTATTTT.

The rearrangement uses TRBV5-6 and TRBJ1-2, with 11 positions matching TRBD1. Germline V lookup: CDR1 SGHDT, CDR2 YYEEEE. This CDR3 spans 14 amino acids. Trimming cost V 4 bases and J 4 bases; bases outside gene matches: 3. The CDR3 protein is CASSRTGGGYGYTF. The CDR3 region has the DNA TGTGCCAGCAGCCGGACAGGGGGCGGCTATGGCTACACCTTC.

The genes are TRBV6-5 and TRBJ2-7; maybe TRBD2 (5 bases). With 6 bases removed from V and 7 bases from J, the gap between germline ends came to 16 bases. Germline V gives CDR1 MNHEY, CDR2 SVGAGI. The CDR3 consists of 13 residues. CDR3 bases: TGTGCCAGCAGCATGGACTCCCCCGGTGAGCAGTACTTC. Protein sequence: CASSMDSPGEQYF.

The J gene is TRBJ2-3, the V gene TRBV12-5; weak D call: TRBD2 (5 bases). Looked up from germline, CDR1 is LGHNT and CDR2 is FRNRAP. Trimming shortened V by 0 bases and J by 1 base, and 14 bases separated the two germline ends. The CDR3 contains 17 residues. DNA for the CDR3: TGTGCTAGTGGTTTGGTCGGACCTCCCGGGGGCACAGATACGCAGTATTTT. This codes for CASGLVGPPGGTDTQYF.

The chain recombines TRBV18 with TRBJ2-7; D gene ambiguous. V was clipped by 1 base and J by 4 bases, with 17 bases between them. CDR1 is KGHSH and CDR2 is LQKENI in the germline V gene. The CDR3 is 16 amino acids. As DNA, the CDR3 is TGTGCCAGCTCACCACGTGGGTTCACAGTCGGTTACGAGCAGTACTTC. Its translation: CASSPRGFTVGYEQYF.

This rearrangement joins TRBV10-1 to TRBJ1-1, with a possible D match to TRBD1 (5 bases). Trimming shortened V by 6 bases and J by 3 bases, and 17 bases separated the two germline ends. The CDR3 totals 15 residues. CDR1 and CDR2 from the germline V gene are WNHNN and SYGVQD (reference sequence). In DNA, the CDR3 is TGCGCCAGCAGCCCAGCGAGGAAGGGGTACACTGAAGCTTTCTTT. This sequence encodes CASSPARKGYTEAFF.

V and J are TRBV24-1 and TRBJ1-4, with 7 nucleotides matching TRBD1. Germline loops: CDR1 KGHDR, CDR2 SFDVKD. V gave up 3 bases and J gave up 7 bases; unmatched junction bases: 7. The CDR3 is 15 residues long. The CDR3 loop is CATSDGARGLEKLFF. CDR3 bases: TGTGCCACCAGTGATGGTGCAAGGGGGCTTGAAAAACTGTTTTTT.

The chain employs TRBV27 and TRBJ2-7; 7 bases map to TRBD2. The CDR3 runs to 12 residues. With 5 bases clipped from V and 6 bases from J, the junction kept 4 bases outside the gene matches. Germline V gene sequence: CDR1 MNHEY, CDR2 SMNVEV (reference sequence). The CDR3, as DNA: TGTGCCAGCAGTCGACTAGCCGGCGAGCAGTACTTC. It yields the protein CASSRLAGEQYF.

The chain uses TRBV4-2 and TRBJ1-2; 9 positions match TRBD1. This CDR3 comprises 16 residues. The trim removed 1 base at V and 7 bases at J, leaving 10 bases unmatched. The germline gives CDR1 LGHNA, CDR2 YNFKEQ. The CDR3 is CASSQAGTGSASGYTF. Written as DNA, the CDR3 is TGTGCCAGCAGCCAAGCCGGGACAGGGTCGGCAAGTGGCTACACCTTC.

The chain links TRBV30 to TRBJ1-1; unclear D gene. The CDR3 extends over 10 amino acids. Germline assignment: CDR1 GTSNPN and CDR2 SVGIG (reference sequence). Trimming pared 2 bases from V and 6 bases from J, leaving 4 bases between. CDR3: CAWSISEAFF. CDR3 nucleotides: TGTGCCTGGAGTATCTCTGAAGCTTTCTTT.